This TCR beta chain was sequenced during a study of T cell clonality in common variable immunodeficiency. Findings and caveats of the study: Fewer deletions and N-nucleotide insertions were reportedly seen in common variable immunodeficiency TCR beta sequences. CVID subjects had higher TCRbeta clonality than healthy controls, most marked in about a third.

The V end lost 1 base, the J end lost 6 bases, and 4 bases lay between the germline ends. The length of the CDR3 is 12 residues. The V gene's germline CDR1 is LGHNA and CDR2 YNFKEQ. Sequencing input was equivalent genomic DNA from CVID and controls. Sequencing used immunoSEQ multiplex PCR; TCRdb keeps in-frame clones, though not all of them. The sample shows under 30,000 clones, none of them appearing just once. This clone was seen at least ten times. Its antigen is as yet unknown. The read ends 3 residues shy of where the CDR3 ends; the end is completed using the germline J gene. The sample comprised peripheral blood mononuclear cells. This receptor was taken from a person aged 18 to 70 in good health. The chain joins TRBV4-2 to TRBJ2-1; no clear D. CDR3 DNA (partial): TGTGCCAGCAGCCAAGTCGGCAATGAG. This encodes CASSQVGNE. Given in full, the CDR3 is CASSQVGNEQFF.